This record looks at one T cell receptor beta chain sequence and its context. The CDR3 contains 14 residues. V lost 6 bases to trimming and J lost 2 bases, with 11 bases between them. Germline assignment: CDR1 MNHEY and CDR2 SVGAGI. These data come from a study of shared clonotypes between healthy human individuals. Study details: Per-donor plates numbered three CD4 naive, three CD4 memory, two CD8 naive and one CD8 memory.

Per the authors' pipeline: In the immunoSEQ data, sequences were junction-only and lacked quality scores, so filtering differed. The repertoire was sequenced with immunoSEQ multiplex PCR; TCRdb's copy has only in-frame clones and lacks some. That table gives V, J and clone size, and the DNA gave D and trimming. The sample lists fewer than 2.5 million clones, approximately 93% seen once, with approximately 0.36% in the top ten. This sequence was found in a man between 18 and 35 years old in good health. Some clones in this sample may be carry-over from other donors' samples. Source material: naive CD4+ T cells from PBMCs. Subset given: CD45RA+ positively selected. The rearrangement uses TRBV6-5 and TRBJ1-5; D gene ambiguous. The CDR3 is CASRRTLGNQPQHF. CDR3 DNA sequence: TGTGCCAGCAGACGGACTTTGGGCAATCAGCCCCAGCATTTT.